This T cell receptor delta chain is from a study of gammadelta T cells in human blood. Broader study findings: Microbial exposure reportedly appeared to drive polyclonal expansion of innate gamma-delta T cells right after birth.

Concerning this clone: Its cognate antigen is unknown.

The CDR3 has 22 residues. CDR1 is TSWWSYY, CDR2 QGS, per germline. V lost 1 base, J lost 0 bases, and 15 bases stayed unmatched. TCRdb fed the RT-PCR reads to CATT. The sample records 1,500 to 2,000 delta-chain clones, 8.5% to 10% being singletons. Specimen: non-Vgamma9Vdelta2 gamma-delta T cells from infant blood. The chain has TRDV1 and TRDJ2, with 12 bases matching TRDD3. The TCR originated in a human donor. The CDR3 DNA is TGTGCTCTTGGGGAACGGGGTACGTACTGGGGGATACAAGTCACTTTGACAGCACAACTCTTCTTT. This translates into CALGERGTYWGIQVTLTAQLFF.